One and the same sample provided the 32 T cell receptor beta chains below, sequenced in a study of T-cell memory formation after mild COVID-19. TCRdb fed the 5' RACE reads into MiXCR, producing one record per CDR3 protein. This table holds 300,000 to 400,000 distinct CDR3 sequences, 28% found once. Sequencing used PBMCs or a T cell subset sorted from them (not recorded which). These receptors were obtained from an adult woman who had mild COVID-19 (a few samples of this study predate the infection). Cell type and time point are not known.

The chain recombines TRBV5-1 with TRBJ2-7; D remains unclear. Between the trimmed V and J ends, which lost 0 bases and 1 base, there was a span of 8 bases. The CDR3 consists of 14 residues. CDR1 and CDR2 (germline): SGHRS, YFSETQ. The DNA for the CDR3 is TGCGCCAGCAGCTTGGATCCGGATTCCTACGAGCAGTACTTC. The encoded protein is CASSLDPDSYEQYF.

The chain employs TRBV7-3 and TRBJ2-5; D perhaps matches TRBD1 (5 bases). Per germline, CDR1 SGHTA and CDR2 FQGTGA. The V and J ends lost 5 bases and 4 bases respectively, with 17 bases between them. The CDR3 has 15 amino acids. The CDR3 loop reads CASSLQTASRETQYF. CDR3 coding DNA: TGTGCCAGCAGCCTGCAGACAGCGAGCCGAGAGACCCAGTACTTC. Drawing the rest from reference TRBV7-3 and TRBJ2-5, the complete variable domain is GAGVSQTPSNKVTEKGKYVELRCDPISGHTALYWYRQSLGQGPEFLIYFQGTGAADDSGLPNDRFFAVRPEGSVSTLKIQRTERGDSAVYLCASSLQTASRETQYFGPGTRLLVL.

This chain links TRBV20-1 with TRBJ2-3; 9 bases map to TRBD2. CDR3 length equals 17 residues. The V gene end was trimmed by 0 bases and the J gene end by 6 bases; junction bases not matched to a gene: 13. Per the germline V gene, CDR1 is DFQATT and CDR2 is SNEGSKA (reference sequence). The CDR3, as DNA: TGCAGTGCTAGAGATGTCACTAGCGGGTGGTCACGGGATACGCAGTATTTT. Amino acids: CSARDVTSGWSRDTQYF.

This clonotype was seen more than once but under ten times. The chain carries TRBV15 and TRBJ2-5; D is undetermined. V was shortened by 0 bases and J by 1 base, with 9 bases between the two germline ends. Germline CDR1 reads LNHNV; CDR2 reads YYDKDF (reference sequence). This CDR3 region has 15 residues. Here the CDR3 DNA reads TGTGCCACCAGCAGAGATCGGCTCTTCCAAGAGACCCAGTACTTC. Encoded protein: CATSRDRLFQETQYF. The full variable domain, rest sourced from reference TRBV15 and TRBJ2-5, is DAMVIQNPRYQVTQFGKPVTLSCSQTLNHNVMYWYQQKSSQAPKLLFHYYDKDFNNEADTPDNFQSRRPNTSFCFLDIRSPGLGDTAMYLCATSRDRLFQETQYFGPGTRLLVL.

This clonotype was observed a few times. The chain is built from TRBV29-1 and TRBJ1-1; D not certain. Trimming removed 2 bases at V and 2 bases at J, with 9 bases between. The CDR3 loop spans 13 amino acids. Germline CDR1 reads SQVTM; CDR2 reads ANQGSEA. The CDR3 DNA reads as TGCAGCGTTGAAAAGGCTATAAACACTGAAGCTTTCTTT. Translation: CSVEKAINTEAFF.

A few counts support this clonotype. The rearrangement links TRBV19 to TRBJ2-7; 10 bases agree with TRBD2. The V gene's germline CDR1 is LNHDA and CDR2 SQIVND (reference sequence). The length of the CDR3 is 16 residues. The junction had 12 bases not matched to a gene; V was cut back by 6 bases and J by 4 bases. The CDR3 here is CASSGLSSGRTYEQYF. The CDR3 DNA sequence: TGTGCCAGTAGCGGGCTCTCTAGCGGGAGAACATACGAGCAGTACTTC.

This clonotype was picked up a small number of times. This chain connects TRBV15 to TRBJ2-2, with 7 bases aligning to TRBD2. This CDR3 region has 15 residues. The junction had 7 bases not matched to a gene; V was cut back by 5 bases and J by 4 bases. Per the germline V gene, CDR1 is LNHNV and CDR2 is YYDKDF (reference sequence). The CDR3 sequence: CATSPLERGTGELFF. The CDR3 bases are TGTGCCACCAGCCCCCTTGAGCGGGGCACCGGGGAGCTGTTTTTT.

The CDR3, as DNA: TGTGCCAGCAGCGCCGGAGGCCATCAGCCCCAGCATTTT. This codes for CASSAGGHQPQHF. V and J are TRBV7-3 and TRBJ1-5, with no clear D. From germline, CDR1 is SGHTA and CDR2 FQGTGA. CDR3 size: 13 residues. The V end lost 5 bases, the J end lost 5 bases, and 10 bases lay between the germline ends.

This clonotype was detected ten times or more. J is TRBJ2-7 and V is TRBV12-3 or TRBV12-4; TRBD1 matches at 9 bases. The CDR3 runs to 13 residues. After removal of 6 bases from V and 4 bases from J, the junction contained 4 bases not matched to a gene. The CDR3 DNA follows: TGTGCCAGCAGGGGACAGGGTAGTTACGAGCAGTACTTC. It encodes CASRGQGSYEQYF.

The CDR3 is CASSLLSGERGELFF. The DNA for the CDR3 is TGCGCCAGCAGCTTGCTTAGCGGGGAACGCGGGGAGCTGTTTTTT. V usage is TRBV5-1 and J usage is TRBJ2-2; 8 bases line up with TRBD2. J gave up 7 bases and V 1 base, and 6 bases lay outside the gene matches. This CDR3 has 15 amino acids. CDR1 and CDR2 (germline): SGHRS, YFSETQ.

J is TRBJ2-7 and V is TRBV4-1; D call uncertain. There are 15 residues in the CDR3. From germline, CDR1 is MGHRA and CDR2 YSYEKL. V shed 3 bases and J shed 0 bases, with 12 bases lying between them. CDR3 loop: CASSHLHGSSYEQYF. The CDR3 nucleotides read TGCGCCAGCAGCCATTTACACGGATCCTCCTACGAGCAGTACTTC.

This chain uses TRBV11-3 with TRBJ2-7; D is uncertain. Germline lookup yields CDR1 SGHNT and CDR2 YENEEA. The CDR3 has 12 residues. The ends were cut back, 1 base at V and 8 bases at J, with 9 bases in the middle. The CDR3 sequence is CASSLGQLQQYF. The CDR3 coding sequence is TGTGCCAGCAGCTTAGGGCAACTCCAGCAGTACTTC.

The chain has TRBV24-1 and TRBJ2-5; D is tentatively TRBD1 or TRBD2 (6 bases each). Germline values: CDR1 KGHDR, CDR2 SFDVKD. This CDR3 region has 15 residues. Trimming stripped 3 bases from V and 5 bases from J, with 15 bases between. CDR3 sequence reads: CATSDPRRGHETQYF. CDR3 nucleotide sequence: TGTGCCACCAGTGATCCACGACGGGGGCACGAGACCCAGTACTTC.

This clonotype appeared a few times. CDR3 residues: CASREMTARTGELFF. CDR3 nucleotide sequence: TGTGCCAGCCGAGAGATGACAGCACGCACCGGGGAGCTGTTTTTT. V and J are TRBV11-2 and TRBJ2-2, with D tentatively TRBD1 (5 bases). From germline, CDR1 is SGHAT and CDR2 FQNNGV. The ends were cut back, 8 bases at V and 4 bases at J, with 17 bases in the middle. The length of the CDR3 is 15 residues.

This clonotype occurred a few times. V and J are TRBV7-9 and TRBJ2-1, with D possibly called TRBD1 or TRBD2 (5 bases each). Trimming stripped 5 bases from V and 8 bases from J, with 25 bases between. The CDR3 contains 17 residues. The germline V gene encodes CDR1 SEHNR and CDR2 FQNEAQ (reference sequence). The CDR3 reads CASSPVWGKGSLDEQFF. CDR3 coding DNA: TGTGCCAGCAGCCCCGTTTGGGGGAAGGGGTCTCTAGATGAGCAGTTCTTC.

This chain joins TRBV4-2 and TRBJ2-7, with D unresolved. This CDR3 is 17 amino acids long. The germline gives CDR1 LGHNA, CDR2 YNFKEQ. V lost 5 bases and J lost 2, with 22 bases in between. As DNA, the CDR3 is TGTGCCAGCAGCGAAAGACGTGGATACAGTTCCGCCTACGAGCAGTACTTC. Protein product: CASSERRGYSSAYEQYF.

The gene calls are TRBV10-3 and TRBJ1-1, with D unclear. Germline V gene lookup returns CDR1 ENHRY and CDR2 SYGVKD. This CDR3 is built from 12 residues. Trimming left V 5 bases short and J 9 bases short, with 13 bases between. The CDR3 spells CAISQGPAQAFF. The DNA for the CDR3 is TGTGCCATCAGTCAAGGCCCCGCGCAAGCTTTCTTT.

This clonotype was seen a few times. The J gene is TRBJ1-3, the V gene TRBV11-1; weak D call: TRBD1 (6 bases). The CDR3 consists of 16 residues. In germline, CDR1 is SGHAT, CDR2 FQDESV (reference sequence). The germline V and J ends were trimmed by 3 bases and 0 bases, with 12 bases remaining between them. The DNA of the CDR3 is TGTGCCAGCAGCTTTGGACAGATCAGCTCTGGAAACACCATATATTTT. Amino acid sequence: CASSFGQISSGNTIYF.

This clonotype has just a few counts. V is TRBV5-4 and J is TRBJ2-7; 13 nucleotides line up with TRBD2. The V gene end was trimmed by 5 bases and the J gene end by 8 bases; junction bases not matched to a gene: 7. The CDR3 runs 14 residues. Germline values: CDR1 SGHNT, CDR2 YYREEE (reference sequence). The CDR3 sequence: CASRPGTSGIQQYF. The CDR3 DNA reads TGTGCCAGCAGGCCCGGGACTAGCGGGATTCAGCAGTACTTC.

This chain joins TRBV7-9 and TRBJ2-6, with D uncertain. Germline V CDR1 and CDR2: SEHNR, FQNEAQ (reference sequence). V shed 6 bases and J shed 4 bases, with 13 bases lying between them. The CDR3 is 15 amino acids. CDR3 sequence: CASSHLRAGANVLTF. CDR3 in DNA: TGTGCCAGCAGTCACCTTAGGGCCGGGGCCAACGTCCTGACTTTC.

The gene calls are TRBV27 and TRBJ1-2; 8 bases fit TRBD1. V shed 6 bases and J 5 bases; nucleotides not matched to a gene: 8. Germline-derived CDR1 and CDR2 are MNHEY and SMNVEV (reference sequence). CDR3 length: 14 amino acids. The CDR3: CASSGGTGRYGYTF. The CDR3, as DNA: TGTGCCAGCAGCGGGGGGACAGGAAGATATGGCTACACCTTC.

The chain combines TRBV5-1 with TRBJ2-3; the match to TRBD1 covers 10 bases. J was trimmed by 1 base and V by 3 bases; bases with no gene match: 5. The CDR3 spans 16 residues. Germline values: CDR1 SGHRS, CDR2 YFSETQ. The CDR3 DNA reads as TGCGCCAGCAGCTACGGGACAGGGGACGGCACAGATACGCAGTATTTT. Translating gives CASSYGTGDGTDTQYF.

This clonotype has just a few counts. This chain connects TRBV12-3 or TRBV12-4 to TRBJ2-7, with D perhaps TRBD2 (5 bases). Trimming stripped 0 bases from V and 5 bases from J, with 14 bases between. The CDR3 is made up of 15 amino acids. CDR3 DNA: TGTGCCAGCAGTTTAGCGGGAGTAGGTAATAACGAGCAGTACTTC. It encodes CASSLAGVGNNEQYF.

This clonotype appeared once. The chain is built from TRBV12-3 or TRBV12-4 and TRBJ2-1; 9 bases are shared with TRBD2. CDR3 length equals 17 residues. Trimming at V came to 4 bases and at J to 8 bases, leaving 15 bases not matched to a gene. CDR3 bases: TGTGCCAGCAGTTCCCTCCCCCAGCGGGGGGATAATGATGAGCAGTTCTTC. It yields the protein CASSSLPQRGDNDEQFF.

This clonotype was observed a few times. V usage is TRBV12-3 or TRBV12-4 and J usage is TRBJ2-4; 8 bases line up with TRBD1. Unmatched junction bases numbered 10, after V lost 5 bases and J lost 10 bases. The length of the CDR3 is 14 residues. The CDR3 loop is CASSLRQGSTIQYF. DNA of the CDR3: TGTGCCAGCAGTCTACGACAGGGGTCCACTATTCAGTACTTC.

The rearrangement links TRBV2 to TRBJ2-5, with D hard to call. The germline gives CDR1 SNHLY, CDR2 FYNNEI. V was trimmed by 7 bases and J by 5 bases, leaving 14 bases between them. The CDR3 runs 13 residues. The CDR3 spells CASNNIRRETQYF. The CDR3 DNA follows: TGTGCCAGCAACAATATCAGGCGGGAGACCCAGTACTTC.

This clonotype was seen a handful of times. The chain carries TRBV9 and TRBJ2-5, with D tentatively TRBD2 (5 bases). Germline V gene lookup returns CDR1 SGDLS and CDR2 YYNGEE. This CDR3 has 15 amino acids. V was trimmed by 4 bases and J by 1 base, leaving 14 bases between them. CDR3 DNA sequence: TGTGCCAGCAGCATCAACGGGCGGGTCCAAGAGACCCAGTACTTC. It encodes CASSINGRVQETQYF.

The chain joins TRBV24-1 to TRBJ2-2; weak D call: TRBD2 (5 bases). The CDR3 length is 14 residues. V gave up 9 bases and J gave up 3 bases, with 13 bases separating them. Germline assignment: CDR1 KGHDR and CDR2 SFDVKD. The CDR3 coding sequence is TGTGCCACCGGAGGAGAGCCGGACACCGGGGAGCTGTTTTTT. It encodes CATGGEPDTGELFF.

CDR3 coding DNA: TGCGCCAGCAGCTTAAGTGGCGGGAGGGCCGTCAATGAGCAGTTCTTC. The encoded protein is CASSLSGGRAVNEQFF. The chain links TRBV4-3 to TRBJ2-1; TRBD2 aligns across 9 bases. Germline assignment: CDR1 LGHNA and CDR2 YSLEER. CDR3 length: 16 residues. After removal of 5 bases from V and 6 bases from J, the junction contained 11 bases not matched to a gene.

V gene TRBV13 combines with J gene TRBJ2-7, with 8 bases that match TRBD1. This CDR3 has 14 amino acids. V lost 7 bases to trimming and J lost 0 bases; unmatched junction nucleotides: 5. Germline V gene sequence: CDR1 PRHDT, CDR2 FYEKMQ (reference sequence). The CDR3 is CASMGTGASYEQYF. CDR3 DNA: TGTGCCAGCATGGGGACAGGAGCCTCCTACGAGCAGTACTTC.

CDR3 amino acids: CASSLLPHTQYF. The CDR3 coding sequence is TGTGCCAGCAGCTTGCTACCTCATACGCAGTATTTT. V gene TRBV7-2 combines with J gene TRBJ2-3; unclear D gene. CDR1 and CDR2 (germline): SGHTA, FQGNSA. CDR3 length equals 12 residues. Trimming stripped 3 bases from V and 7 bases from J, with 8 bases between.

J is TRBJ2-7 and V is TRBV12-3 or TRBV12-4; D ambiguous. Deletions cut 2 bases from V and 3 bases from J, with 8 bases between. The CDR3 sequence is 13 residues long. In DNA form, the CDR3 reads TGTGCCAGCAGTTTACCGGGTATCTACGAGCAGTACTTC. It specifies CASSLPGIYEQYF.